This paragraph reports one T cell receptor beta chain. The antigen is not known. The junction differs from germline at one of its ends, possibly a read error. In addition to blood RNA drawn from unsorted whole blood, germline DNA was extracted. None of the patients had received treatment, and all had chronic HBV infection. CDR1 and CDR2 (germline): SQVTM, ANQGSEA. The CDR3 loop spans 11 amino acids. A constant-region primer primed TCR beta cDNA synthesis from about 550 ng of total RNA. Libraries of TCR beta came from three nested multiplex PCR rounds with slightly modified ARM-PCR. Each of the first two PCR rounds ran roughly 9 cycles with TRBV1-TRBV30 forward and C-beta reverse primers. TCRdb analysed the multiplex PCR reads with MiXCR anew, one entry per CDR3 protein. This repertoire shows about 300,000 distinct CDR3 sequences, around three fifths found once; its top ten account for more than 8.5%.

The data were obtained in a study of tumor-infiltrating lymphocytes in primary liver carcinoma. Study in general: Tumors, staged T1-T3 N0M0, spanned about 4.2 to 10 cm.

Overall study results and limits: Tumor top-250-clone fractions significantly exceeded those of blood (p = 0.039). Unsorted bulk sampling ruled out any CD4+ versus CD8+ repertoire comparison.

Sequences were obtained from peripheral blood. This clonotype originated in a man aged 35 to 55 with primary liver carcinoma and hepatitis B virus infection. The V and J genes are TRBV29-1 and TRBJ1-1; D remains ambiguous. The DNA of the CDR3 is TGCAGCGGATCCACGAAGAGTGCGGCTCTCTTT. Its translation: CSGSTKSAALF.